This TCR beta chain derives from a study of control samples from healthy donors and cancer patients. Some clones are missing from TCRdb's copy, which holds only in-frame ones; the method was immunoSEQ multiplex PCR. Of 130,000 or so clones listed, about 86% are singletons. The length of the CDR3 is 13 residues. The V and J ends lost 9 bases and 0 bases respectively, with 12 bases between them. Germline loops: CDR1 MNHEY, CDR2 SMNVEV (reference sequence). The sequence came from a man aged 25-40 years in good health. This rearrangement joins TRBV27 to TRBJ2-7, with D possibly being TRBD1 (6 bases). Sequencing input: blood. In DNA, the CDR3 is TGTGCCAGTCAGGGGTTGAGCTCCTACGAGCAGTACTTC. It codes for CASQGLSSYEQYF.